Each of the 14 T cell receptor beta chains below was sequenced from the same sample in a study of control samples from healthy donors and cancer patients. Measured with immunoSEQ multiplex PCR; TCRdb has only the in-frame clones, and not every one. The sample lists approximately 100,000 clones, just under 95% occurring once. Source material: blood. These receptors came from a human donor in good health. The donor label of this sample is uncertain.

V gene TRBV4-1 combines with J gene TRBJ1-5, with D possibly TRBD1 on 5 matching bases. V was cut by 4 bases and J by 3 bases, with 13 bases left in between. This CDR3 contains 15 residues. The germline V gene encodes CDR1 MGHRA and CDR2 YSYEKL. The CDR3 nucleotides read TGCGCCAGCAGCCCAAGAACAGGAAACAATCAGCCCCAGCATTTT. It encodes CASSPRTGNNQPQHF.

The gene calls are TRBV14 and TRBJ1-6; no clear D. The CDR3 spans 14 residues. V lost 3 bases to trimming and J lost 9 bases, with 12 bases between them. Per the germline V gene, CDR1 is SGHDN and CDR2 is FVKESK. The CDR3, as DNA: TGTGCCAGCAGCCAGCATTCGGAGGCTTCACCCCTCCACTTT. It encodes CASSQHSEASPLHF.

This chain links TRBV3-1 (or the pseudogene TRBV3-2) with TRBJ2-7, with 10 bases matching TRBD2. The V and J ends lost 0 bases and 1 base, in that order; junction bases with no gene match: 3. Germline assignment: CDR1 LGHDT and CDR2 YNNKEL (reference sequence). This CDR3 comprises 16 residues. CDR3 region: CASSQEASGGSYEQYV. Here the CDR3 DNA reads TGTGCCAGCAGCCAAGAAGCTAGCGGGGGTTCCTACGAGCAGTACGTC.

The V and J genes are TRBV19 and TRBJ2-4, with 9 bases aligning to TRBD1. This CDR3 region has 15 residues. Per the germline V gene, CDR1 is LNHDA and CDR2 is SQIVND (reference sequence). V shed 4 bases and J 2 bases; nucleotides not matched to a gene: 3. The CDR3 loop is CASSTGTGTKNIQYF. In DNA form, the CDR3 reads TGTGCCAGTAGTACCGGGACAGGGACCAAAAACATTCAGTACTTC.

V is TRBV2 and J is TRBJ2-2, with D unresolved. Germline CDR1 is SNHLY and CDR2 is FYNNEI. The germline V and J ends were trimmed by 4 bases and 0 bases, with 9 bases remaining between them. This CDR3 is built from 15 residues. CDR3 protein: CASSVLQPNTGELFF. The CDR3 nucleotides are TGTGCCAGCAGTGTGCTTCAACCGAACACCGGGGAGCTGTTTTTT.

The chain joins TRBV11-2 to TRBJ2-7; 7 bases align to TRBD2. CDR1 is SGHAT and CDR2 is FQNNGV in the germline V gene. This CDR3 spans 15 amino acids. The trim removed 5 bases at V and 7 bases at J, leaving 14 bases unmatched. The CDR3, as DNA: TGTGCCAGCAGCCGACCCAGTGGGGGGGTTGAAGAGCAGTACTTC. Its protein product is CASSRPSGGVEEQYF.

This chain links TRBV29-1 with TRBJ1-1, with TRBD1 matching over 7 bases. V lost 3 bases to trimming and J lost 4 bases; unmatched junction nucleotides: 8. The CDR3 contains 14 residues. Germline loops: CDR1 SQVTM, CDR2 ANQGSEA. CDR3 sequence: CSVDSTGLGTEAFF. The DNA of the CDR3 is TGCAGCGTTGACTCGACAGGGTTGGGCACTGAAGCTTTCTTT.

This chain connects TRBV5-1 to TRBJ1-1; D is possibly TRBD1 (5 bases). Germline V gene data show CDR1 as SGHRS and CDR2 as YFSETQ. V lost 2 bases and J 0 bases, leaving 8 bases between the germline ends. The CDR3 loop spans 14 amino acids. CDR3: CASSFWGMNTEAFF. CDR3 sequence (DNA): TGCGCCAGCAGCTTTTGGGGGATGAACACTGAAGCTTTCTTT.

V usage is TRBV3-1 (or the pseudogene TRBV3-2) and J usage is TRBJ1-1, with D tentatively TRBD1 (5 bases). Trimming left V 1 base short and J 7 bases short, with 10 bases between. Germline CDR1 reads LGHDT; CDR2 reads YNNKEL (reference sequence). The CDR3 has 13 amino acids. The CDR3 sequence: CASSQAGAGEAFF. DNA for the CDR3: TGTGCCAGCAGCCAAGCTGGGGCAGGTGAAGCTTTCTTT.

This clone was seen once. V is TRBV13 and J is TRBJ2-7; D is uncertain. Germline assignment: CDR1 PRHDT and CDR2 FYEKMQ (reference sequence). V lost 1 base to trimming and J lost 12 bases, with 10 bases between them. This CDR3 has 11 amino acids. CDR3 amino acids: CASSLAGTAYV. In DNA form, the CDR3 reads TGTGCCAGCAGCTTAGCAGGAACCGCGTACGTC.

This chain links TRBV27 with TRBJ1-2, with 8 nucleotides matching TRBD1. V lost 5 bases to trimming and J lost 4 bases; unmatched junction nucleotides: 6. The CDR3 is 14 amino acids. Germline V CDR1 and CDR2: MNHEY, SMNVEV (reference sequence). The CDR3 loop is CASSPSGGPYGYTF. DNA of the CDR3: TGTGCCAGCAGTCCGTCAGGGGGCCCCTATGGCTACACCTTC.

This clone came up once. The V gene is TRBV6-1, the J gene TRBJ2-5; no clear D gene. Germline lookup yields CDR1 MNHNS and CDR2 SASEGT. The V end was cut by 2 bases, the J end by 5 bases, with 6 bases between. The CDR3 runs 12 residues. CDR3 nucleotide sequence: TGTGCCAGCAGTGAAACGCATGAGACCCAGTACTTC. It yields the protein CASSETHETQYF.

This sequence joins TRBV6-6 and TRBJ1-1; D ambiguous. Germline CDR1 MNHNY, CDR2 SVGAGI (reference sequence). The CDR3 length is 11 residues. V dropped 0 bases and J dropped 10 bases, with 6 bases sitting between them. The CDR3 protein is CASSYSIRAFF. In DNA form, the CDR3 reads TGTGCCAGCAGTTACTCGATCCGAGCTTTCTTT.

V gene TRBV6-5 combines with J gene TRBJ1-3, with D perhaps TRBD1 (5 bases). CDR3 length: 13 amino acids. Germline V CDR1 and CDR2: MNHEY, SVGAGI. V was clipped by 6 bases and J by 3 bases, with 9 bases between them. Here the CDR3 reads CASSEGLGNTIYF. For the CDR3, the DNA is TGTGCCAGCAGCGAGGGACTTGGAAACACCATATATTTT.